Below, one TCR beta chain is given with its context. Its antigen is as yet unknown. The sample comes from a study of beta chain features in type 1 diabetes. As for the study in general: Across the samples, roughly 98,000,000 sorted cells were examined in total.

This CDR3 contains 13 residues. Germline assignment: CDR1 SNHLY and CDR2 FYNNEI. V shed 6 bases and J shed 2 bases, with 11 bases lying between them. The study, taken as a whole, reports: It was not settled here whether HLA type affects TCRB rearrangement. Insertions at VDJ junctions were less frequent in type 1 diabetes patients. These patients also deleted more nucleotides at the same junctions.

A sort by CD45RO/CCR7/CD25/CD127/CD95/CD27 yielded CD4+ naive, central memory, regulatory and stem cell-like memory cells. Reverse transcription of all isolated RNA meant that expressed TCRB transcripts were sequenced. The method was immunoSEQ multiplex PCR; TCRdb's version includes in-frame clones alone and lacks a portion of them. Here the sample spans around 330,000 clones, 9.5% to 12% being singletons. The source is a woman between 25 and 40 years old in good health. V usage is TRBV2 and J usage is TRBJ2-7, with D unclear. The material sequenced was naive CD4+ T cells from blood. CDR3 nucleotide sequence: TGTGCCAGCAGGACAAGGTCCCCCTACGAGCAGTACTTC. Amino acid sequence: CASRTRSPYEQYF.